The clone carrying this TCR beta chain was seen a handful of times. Its antigen is undetermined. The CDR3 length is 13 residues. Germline V CDR1 and CDR2: SGHTA, FQGNSA. V trimming: 6 bases; J trimming: 8 bases; junction bases outside the gene matches: 5. Memory CD4+ T cells were sorted as CD4+CD45RO+CD25- cells. One entry per CDR3 protein results from TCRdb running MiXCR on the 5' RACE reads. The data show more than 45,000 distinct CDR3 sequences, about 28% seen once. Study-wide results and limits: The larger-cohort validation was restricted to a single TCR beta V-J rearrangement rather than whole repertoires. Tumor memory CD4+ T cell TCR gene usage clustered with blood and lymph node memory CD4+ cells and lymph node naive CD4+ cells. Greatest tumor Treg TCR overlap was with tumor naive CD4+ cells.

The source of this sequence is a female donor with breast cancer. Sequenced material: tumor-infiltrating memory CD4+ T cells sorted from the breast tumor. Subset indicated: memory CD4+ T cells, CD4+CD45RO+CD25-. This rearrangement joins TRBV7-2 to TRBJ2-1; 9 nucleotides align to TRBD2. CDR3 amino acids: CASRIAGEYEQFF. In nucleotides, the CDR3 is TGTGCCAGCAGAATAGCGGGAGAATATGAGCAGTTCTTC.